Detailed here is one T cell receptor beta chain. This sample is drawn from a study of early T cells in non-severe SARS-CoV-2 infection. TCRdb passed the 5' RACE reads through MiXCR, listing each CDR3 protein once. This sample has 45,000 or so distinct CDR3 sequences, with around 3.6% found just once. With 1 base removed from V and 1 base from J, the gap between germline ends came to 7 bases. CDR1 and CDR2 from the germline V gene are MGHRA and YSYEKL. The CDR3 runs 15 residues. This rearrangement joins TRBV4-1 to TRBJ2-2, with a tentative D call TRBD1 (5 bases). This clonotype was obtained from an adult who was a healthcare worker with PCR-confirmed SARS-CoV-2 infection or an uninfected control (not recorded which). Sequencing was done on a sample of whole blood. The CDR3 loop reads CASSQGQGNTGELFF. DNA for the CDR3: TGCGCCAGCAGCCAAGGGCAGGGGAACACCGGGGAGCTGTTTTTT.